The 32 T cell receptor beta chains below all came from one sample that was sequenced in a study of OX40 agonist ivuxolimab in advanced cancers. Generated by immunoSEQ multiplex PCR, the TCRdb table keeps only in-frame clones and is missing some. The sample holds approximately 87,000 clones, about 90% seen once. The sequencing here drew on CD4+ or CD8+ T cells sorted from blood, taken in a trial of the OX40 agonist ivuxolimab. The receptors were gathered from an adult with an advanced solid tumor such as melanoma, head and neck, liver or kidney cancer.

The chain recombines TRBV6-5 with TRBJ2-7, with 10 bases lining up with TRBD2. Germline CDR1 MNHEY, CDR2 SVGAGI. The CDR3 loop spans 14 amino acids. V dropped 7 bases and J dropped 3; count of bases not matched to a gene: 6. The DNA for the CDR3 is TGTGCCAGCACCAGTAGCGGGAGGCACTACGAGCAGTACTTC. Translated, it gives CASTSSGRHYEQYF.

The chain joins TRBV18 to TRBJ2-7, with TRBD1 identical over 7 bases. Losses at the gene ends were 6 bases for V and 2 bases for J; bases not matched to a gene: 10. This CDR3 is built from 15 residues. CDR1 KGHSH and CDR2 LQKENI come from the germline V gene. CDR3 nucleotides: TGTGCCAGCTCCCCCTCGACAGGGTCCGCCTACGAGCAGTACTTC. It translates to CASSPSTGSAYEQYF.

Written as DNA, the CDR3 is TGCGCCAGCAGCTCCGGGGACGGATCCTATGGCTACACCTTC. It specifies CASSSGDGSYGYTF. The chain is built from TRBV5-1 and TRBJ1-2; TRBD1 might be the D (5 bases). Germline V gene data show CDR1 as SGHRS and CDR2 as YFSETQ. V was shortened by 3 bases and J by 4 bases, with 13 bases between the two germline ends. The CDR3 has 14 residues.

The J gene is TRBJ1-4, the V gene TRBV7-8, with D perhaps matching TRBD1 (6 bases). The CDR3 totals 14 residues. Germline CDR1 SGHVS, CDR2 FQNEAQ. Trimming removed 5 bases at V and 5 bases at J, with 12 bases between. The DNA for the CDR3 is TGTGCCAGCAGCGAGGGACACAGGAATGAAAAACTGTTTTTT. Protein product: CASSEGHRNEKLFF.

The CDR3 protein is CATVRQGMDGYTF. CDR3 in DNA: TGTGCCACGGTAAGACAGGGGATGGATGGCTACACCTTC. The J gene is TRBJ1-2, the V gene TRBV10-3; 8 bases fit TRBD1. Germline lookup yields CDR1 ENHRY and CDR2 SYGVKD. This CDR3 contains 13 residues. The ends lost 10 bases at V and 6 bases at J; junction bases unmatched: 10.

The chain is built from TRBV5-4 and TRBJ2-1; D is unresolved. Germline V CDR1 and CDR2: SGHNT, YYREEE (reference sequence). The CDR3 spans 15 residues. V lost 0 bases, J lost 5 bases, and 12 bases lay in between. The CDR3 loop is CASSLGLNYNNEQFF. CDR3 sequence (DNA): TGTGCCAGCAGCTTGGGCCTCAATTATAACAATGAGCAGTTCTTC.

The rearrangement uses TRBV27 and TRBJ1-5, with D unresolved. The CDR3 sequence is 12 residues long. Trimming cost V 1 base and J 6 bases, with 4 bases left between them. Germline V gives CDR1 MNHEY, CDR2 SMNVEV (reference sequence). CDR3 DNA sequence: TGTGCCAGCAGTTTATTCGGTCAGCCCCAGCATTTT. Encoded protein: CASSLFGQPQHF.

The J gene is TRBJ2-3, the V gene TRBV21-1; the table gives TRBD1 as D, unverified against the DNA. TRBV21-1 is a listed pseudogene. The CDR3 is made up of 20 amino acids. DNA of the CDR3: TGTGCCAGCAGCAAAACCTCCTTAAGAGTTACAGGGGGGAGAACAGATACGCAGTATTTT. Translated, it gives CASSKTSLRVTGGRTDTQYF.

The DNA for the CDR3 is TGTGCCAGCAGTTACTCACAGGGGGCGGAGGAGCTGTTTTTT. Protein: CASSYSQGAEELFF. The genes are TRBV6-5 and TRBJ2-2; the match to TRBD1 covers 9 bases. The germline V gene encodes CDR1 MNHEY and CDR2 SVGAGI. V was pared by 0 bases and J by 10 bases, with 3 bases of the junction left unmatched. This CDR3 comprises 14 residues.

The chain uses TRBV28 and TRBJ1-5; D gene unclear. Germline lookup yields CDR1 MDHEN and CDR2 SYDVKM. The V end lost 8 bases, the J end lost 4 bases, and 15 bases lay between the germline ends. There are 14 residues in the CDR3. The CDR3 DNA reads TGTGCCAGCGGGATTGATCTTCAGAATCAGCCCCAGCATTTT. This encodes CASGIDLQNQPQHF.

The gene calls are TRBV28 and TRBJ2-7; D call uncertain. The CDR3 spans 14 residues. The germline gives CDR1 MDHEN, CDR2 SYDVKM. Trimming removed 7 bases at V and 6 bases at J, with 19 bases between. The CDR3 region has the DNA TGTGCCAGCACCCCCTCCCTCGGGTATGGCGAGCAGTACTTC. It yields the protein CASTPSLGYGEQYF.

J is TRBJ2-3 and V is TRBV4-1; 9 bases line up with TRBD1. The CDR3 is made up of 17 amino acids. Looked up from germline, CDR1 is MGHRA and CDR2 is YSYEKL. The ends lost 9 bases at V and 3 bases at J; junction bases unmatched: 16. CDR3 DNA: TGCGCCAGGTCGGCACAGGGGGCTAACTACCTAACAGATACGCAGTATTTT. This encodes CARSAQGANYLTDTQYF.

The chain has TRBV29-1 and TRBJ2-1; 10 bases line up with TRBD2. This CDR3 is built from 16 residues. Germline assignment: CDR1 SQVTM and CDR2 ANQGSEA. V trimming: 0 bases; J trimming: 8 bases; junction bases outside the gene matches: 10. The CDR3 DNA is TGCAGCGTTGAAGAGGCCCAGCGGGAGGGCCAGCATGAGCAGTTCTTC. This gives the protein CSVEEAQREGQHEQFF.

The V and J genes are TRBV19 and TRBJ2-3; 7 positions match TRBD2. Germline CDR1 and CDR2: LNHDA and SQIVND (reference sequence). The V gene end was trimmed by 7 bases and the J gene end by 0 bases; junction bases not matched to a gene: 7. The CDR3 has 15 residues. The CDR3 loop reads CASNFGLGSTDTQYF. The CDR3 bases are TGTGCCAGTAATTTCGGACTAGGGAGCACAGATACGCAGTATTTT.

The chain is built from TRBV28 and TRBJ2-7; perhaps TRBD1 as D (6 bases). This CDR3 contains 13 residues. The germline CDR1 and CDR2 sequences are MDHEN and SYDVKM. Trimming cost V 7 bases and J 0 bases, with 10 bases left between them. The CDR3 loop is CASTVQGSYEQYF. The DNA of the CDR3 is TGTGCCAGCACCGTACAGGGCTCCTACGAGCAGTACTTC. Based on the CDR3 plus reference TRBV28 and TRBJ2-7, the full variable domain is DVKVTQSSRYLVKRTGEKVFLECVQDMDHENMFWYRQDPGLGLRLIYFSYDVKMKEKGDIPEGYSVSREKKERFSLILESASTNQTSMYLCASTVQGSYEQYFGPGTRLTVT.

This chain links TRBV5-4 with TRBJ1-1, with D perhaps matching TRBD1 (6 bases). The CDR3 covers 14 residues. Germline CDR1 and CDR2: SGHNT and YYREEE (reference sequence). The V and J ends lost 6 bases and 4 bases respectively, with 16 bases between them. CDR3 DNA sequence: TGTGCCAGCAAACCAACCCAGGGGAGCACTGAAGCTTTCTTT. Translation: CASKPTQGSTEAFF.

The sample holds one count of this clone. The chain uses TRBV13 and TRBJ2-1, with 7 bases lining up with TRBD2. This CDR3 spans 17 amino acids. V dropped 0 bases and J dropped 8; count of bases not matched to a gene: 13. Germline CDR1 is PRHDT and CDR2 is FYEKMQ (reference sequence). CDR3 DNA sequence: TGTGCCAGCAGCTTAGGCTCCGGACTAGTCAGTTTCGATGAGCAGTTCTTC. Its translation: CASSLGSGLVSFDEQFF.

The chain joins TRBV7-3 to TRBJ1-4; D is possibly TRBD1 (5 bases). The germline V gene has CDR1 SGHTA and CDR2 FQGTGA. This CDR3 spans 15 amino acids. V shed 2 bases and J shed 6 bases, with 13 bases lying between them. CDR3 bases: TGTGCCAGCAGCTTAGGAAAGGGGAGGGATGAAAAACTGTTTTTT. Amino acid sequence: CASSLGKGRDEKLFF.

The rearrangement links TRBV11-1 to TRBJ2-3; the match to TRBD2 covers 10 bases. Per germline, CDR1 SGHAT and CDR2 FQDESV (reference sequence). V was pared by 5 bases and J by 0 bases, with 5 bases of the junction left unmatched. The length of the CDR3 is 16 residues. CDR3 in amino acids: CASSPPTSGSTDTQYF. The CDR3 region has the DNA TGTGCCAGCAGCCCTCCGACTAGCGGGAGCACAGATACGCAGTATTTT.

The chain uses TRBV19 and TRBJ2-4; 8 bases fit TRBD1. This CDR3 has 15 amino acids. Germline values: CDR1 LNHDA, CDR2 SQIVND (reference sequence). V gave up 3 bases and J gave up 7 bases; unmatched junction bases: 8. CDR3 protein: CASSMLQGAVNIQYF. In DNA, the CDR3 is TGTGCCAGTAGTATGCTTCAGGGGGCAGTGAACATTCAGTACTTC.

This clone was observed once. This chain links TRBV7-3 with TRBJ2-3; a weak D match, TRBD2 (5 bases). This CDR3 has 14 amino acids. Per germline, CDR1 SGHTA and CDR2 FQGTGA. V was cut by 4 bases and J by 4 bases, with 12 bases left in between. The DNA for the CDR3 is TGTGCCAGCAGCTCTTTAGCGTCATCAGATACGCAGTATTTT. Its protein product is CASSSLASSDTQYF. Filled out from reference TRBV7-3 and TRBJ2-3, the complete variable domain reads GAGVSQTPSNKVTEKGKYVELRCDPISGHTALYWYRQSLGQGPEFLIYFQGTGAADDSGLPNDRFFAVRPEGSVSTLKIQRTERGDSAVYLCASSSLASSDTQYFGPGTRLTVL.

The chain is built from TRBV30 and TRBJ2-3; 8 nucleotides line up with TRBD2. The CDR3 sequence is 15 residues long. Trimming took 2 bases from V and 2 from J; bases not matched to a gene: 6. CDR1 and CDR2 from the germline V gene are GTSNPN and SVGIG (reference sequence). The CDR3 nucleotides are TGTGCCTGGAGTACTAGCGGAACGTTCACAGATACGCAGTATTTT. This sequence encodes CAWSTSGTFTDTQYF.

CDR3: CASSIDRTAYEQYF. The CDR3 DNA follows: TGTGCCAGTAGTATAGACCGGACAGCCTACGAGCAGTACTTC. The rearrangement uses TRBV19 and TRBJ2-7; D perhaps matches TRBD1 (6 bases). This CDR3 is built from 14 residues. V lost 0 bases and J lost 2, with 8 bases in between. CDR1 is LNHDA and CDR2 is SQIVND in the germline V gene (reference sequence).

V is TRBV6-6 and J is TRBJ1-1, with D maybe TRBD1 (5 bases). The germline V gene encodes CDR1 MNHNY and CDR2 SVGAGI (reference sequence). The CDR3 has 13 residues. With 8 bases removed from V and 10 bases from J, the gap between germline ends came to 20 bases. This CDR3 is CASCPLESGLAFF. The DNA for the CDR3 is TGTGCCAGCTGCCCCCTAGAGTCAGGGTTAGCTTTCTTT.

This clone was seen just once. The gene calls are TRBV4-3 and TRBJ2-5; TRBD2 aligns across 7 bases. V dropped 4 bases and J dropped 4; count of bases not matched to a gene: 6. This CDR3 has 14 amino acids. The germline CDR1 and CDR2 sequences are LGHNA and YSLEER. The CDR3 sequence: CASSLGLGAETQYF. DNA for the CDR3: TGCGCCAGCAGCCTAGGACTAGGAGCAGAGACCCAGTACTTC.

This clone occurred once. The chain combines TRBV29-1 with TRBJ2-7, with 9 bases that match TRBD1. Germline V gives CDR1 SQVTM, CDR2 ANQGSEA. V dropped 6 bases and J dropped 9; count of bases not matched to a gene: 6. CDR3 size: 11 residues. For the CDR3, the DNA is TGCAGCGTAGAGACAGGGGGAGGGCAGTACTTC. Protein sequence: CSVETGGGQYF.

The rearrangement links TRBV28 to TRBJ2-5; unclear D gene. With the DNA end fitting TRBJ2-7 better, the J assignment may be wrong. Germline lookup yields CDR1 MDHEN and CDR2 SYDVKM. The CDR3 is 12 amino acids. Here the CDR3 DNA reads TGTGCCAGCAGTTTAACCAGGTACGAGCAGTACTTC. It codes for CASSLTRYEQYF.

V and J are TRBV6-6 and TRBJ1-1, with D uncertain. The CDR3 loop spans 13 amino acids. Looked up from germline, CDR1 is MNHNY and CDR2 is SVGAGI (reference sequence). Trimming shortened V by 4 bases and J by 8 bases, and 14 bases separated the two germline ends. DNA for the CDR3: TGTGCCAGCAGTTCCTTGGTCGGGCGGGAAGCTTTCTTT. It translates to CASSSLVGREAFF.

V usage is TRBV19 and J usage is TRBJ2-2; the D is unclear. Per germline, CDR1 LNHDA and CDR2 SQIVND (reference sequence). V lost 6 bases, J lost 5 bases, and 13 bases lay in between. The CDR3 contains 14 residues. This CDR3 reads CASRSLTLTGELFF. In DNA, the CDR3 is TGTGCCAGTAGGAGCCTGACACTGACCGGGGAGCTGTTTTTT. The whole variable domain, remainder taken from reference TRBV19 and TRBJ2-2, is DGGITQSPKYLFRKEGQNVTLSCEQNLNHDAMYWYRQDPGQGLRLIYYSQIVNDFQKGDIAEGYSVSREKKESFPLTVTSAQKNPTAFYLCASRSLTLTGELFFGEGSRLTVL.

The V call is TRBV5-6, the J call TRBJ1-1; possible D gene TRBD1, 5 bases. Trimming took 5 bases from V and 1 from J, leaving 12 bases between them. This CDR3 is 14 amino acids long. CDR1 is SGHDT, CDR2 YYEEEE, per germline. The CDR3 sequence is CASSLQVPNTEAFF. CDR3 DNA: TGTGCCAGCAGTTTACAGGTTCCGAACACTGAAGCTTTCTTT.

The rearrangement joins TRBV14 to TRBJ2-6, with D unclear. This CDR3 region has 17 residues. Germline V gene sequence: CDR1 SGHDN, CDR2 FVKESK. V shed 4 bases and J shed 0 bases, with 13 bases lying between them. The CDR3 protein is CASSRVVYSSGANVLTF. The CDR3 coding sequence is TGTGCCAGCAGCCGGGTTGTCTACAGCTCTGGGGCCAACGTCCTGACTTTC.

This clone came up once. This chain links TRBV7-9 with TRBJ2-2; tentatively, D is TRBD2 (5 bases). Per the germline V gene, CDR1 is SEHNR and CDR2 is FQNEAQ (reference sequence). The CDR3 runs to 14 residues. The ends were cut back, 10 bases at V and 3 bases at J, with 15 bases in the middle. This chain's CDR3 is CATQRVADTGELFF. CDR3 in DNA: TGTGCCACTCAGAGGGTGGCCGACACCGGGGAGCTGTTTTTT. Full variable domain (rest looked up from reference TRBV7-9 and TRBJ2-2): DTGVSQNPRHKITKRGQNVTFRCDPISEHNRLYWYRQTLGQGPEFLTYFQNEAQLEKSRLLSDRFSAERPKGSFSTLEIQRTEQGDSAMYLCATQRVADTGELFFGEGSRLTVL.